This note documents a single T cell receptor (beta chain) sequence. Its recognized antigen is unknown. No quality values exist for individual bases; no much larger clone is one base distant. The data were taken from a study of beta chain features in type 1 diabetes listed by TCRdb under 2018. Context from the whole study: Mean age, gender distribution, total cell number and subset yield were not different between patients and healthy donors. In the study, recently diagnosed type 1 diabetes patients and matched healthy donors were compared on the TCRB repertoires of their sorted circulating CD4+ T cell subsets. Regulatory and stem cell-like memory subsets were isolated from only 8 patients and roughly eight healthy donors, whereas naive and central memory subsets came from all 30 or so donors. A total of 107,917,701 sorted cells were examined across all samples, and the number of cells per subset was strongly correlated with RNA yield.

Each donor gave one peripheral blood draw, averaging approximately 0.12 L, which was collected into heparinised tubes. Naive, central memory, regulatory and stem cell-like memory CD4+ T cells were sorted on a BD FACSAria II using a panel including CD45RO, CCR7, CD25, CD127, CD95 and CD27. All sorted populations exceeded 95% purity. PBMCs were isolated immediately by Lymphoprep density gradient centrifugation and stained directly without culture. To minimize batch effects, samples were stained and sorted in pairs, one healthy donor with one patient per experiment. Study-wide conclusions, independent of this receptor: Shorter templates might be favored by PCR, yet because patient and control samples were amplified and corrected together, any such skew would affect both groups equally. Because cDNA was sequenced instead of genomic DNA, activated cells with high expression could be over-represented, although the groups did not differ in activation or CD3 levels. Naive, central memory and regulatory TCRB repertoires appeared to be more similar among patients than among healthy donors. Because small numbers of individuals were included in the HLA sub-analyses, any influence of HLA type on TCRB rearrangement was left unresolved. A moderate but significant shortening of TCRB CDR3 length was observed in type 1 diabetes patients in all four CD4+ subsets. At VDJ recombination sites, patients with type 1 diabetes made fewer insertions and deleted more nucleotides, a pattern implying thymic rearrangement abnormalities.

The entire isolated RNA was reverse transcribed using the High Capacity cDNA Reverse Transcription Kit, and thus expressed TCRB transcripts were sequenced. Deep immunoSEQ sequencing was applied to naive, central memory and regulatory T cell samples, giving an average of approximately 4 million total reads per sample. After sorted cells were lysed in RLT buffer, RNA was extracted with DNase-treated RNeasy Micro or Mini kits, with the choice depending on cell number. To prevent cross-contamination, each cell subset was processed individually, whereas patient and healthy donor samples were processed jointly. TCRB sequences were amplified from cDNA with the immunoSEQ multiplex PCR, producing 87-bp fragments spanning the CDR3 region. Amplicons were sequenced on the Illumina HiSeq platform. On the study's bioinformatics: PCR bias was corrected computationally using synthetic template baselines, and reads within Hamming distance 2 were collapsed, with unmergeable singletons discarded. Reads were aligned against IMGT to assign V, D and J genes, CDR3 length and insertions or deletions at six rearrangement sites. Within each subset, clonotype counts were normalized to sorted cell number, after which true diversity and Gini coefficients were computed with the tcR R package. The overlap coefficient, calculated on TCRB nucleotide sequences, was used to quantify repertoire sharing. TCRdb's version of the immuneACCESS table is confined to in-frame rearrangements and falls short of the full clone set. An unresolved V gene accounts for under half of the shortfall where checked; the remainder is of unknown origin. That table supplies the V and J calls and clone size; D and trimming were determined from the DNA. This sample lists roughly 150,000 clones; around 7.8% were detected once. Around 0.9% of the sample rests with the top ten.

V gives up 2 bases and J gives up 5 bases, and the segment between their germline ends measures 15 bases. The CDR3 goes from the cysteine to the phenylalanine over 15 residues. Only the CDR3 DNA stays, 45 bases, in frame from base 1. Looking up the germline V gene yields CDR1 MRHNA and CDR2 SNTAGT. The sample consisted of central memory CD4+ T cells from blood. This sequence uses TRBV6-4 and TRBJ1-2; possibly the D gene is TRBD1, per 5 matching bases. The TCR sequence derives from a woman in her thirties or forties with type 1 diabetes. CDR3 loop: CASSDGPGDEYGYTF. The DNA sequence is TGTGCCAGCAGTGACGGCCCGGGGGATGAATATGGCTACACCTTC.